This T cell receptor beta chain was found in a study of blood T cell repertoires in COVID-19. Study-level information: Acute and convalescent COVID-19 samples came from the United States, Italy and Spain. Sources were T cells, B-cell-depleted T cells, or PBMCs; the material itself was cDNA or gDNA.

CDR1 and CDR2 (germline): MDHEN, SYDVKM. The length of the CDR3 is 17 residues. Trimming cost V 5 bases and J 6 bases, with 20 bases left between them. In the study's own analysis: Amplification of reference gene primers provided the estimated nucleated cell counts. Clones were read by immunoSEQ multiplex PCR, and TCRdb kept only the in-frame ones, dropping some. The V and J calls and clone size come from that table; D and trimming were worked out from the DNA. The sample consists of 130,000 to 150,000 clones, around 85% of them appearing once. This TCR came from a woman in her fifties or sixties with COVID-19, enrolled during active disease. Sequenced material: peripheral blood. The chain employs TRBV28 and TRBJ1-6, with D perhaps matching TRBD1 (6 bases). CDR3 in DNA: TGTGCCAGCAGTGGCTACTGGGGGACACACCCTAATTCACCCCTCCACTTT. This encodes CASSGYWGTHPNSPLHF.